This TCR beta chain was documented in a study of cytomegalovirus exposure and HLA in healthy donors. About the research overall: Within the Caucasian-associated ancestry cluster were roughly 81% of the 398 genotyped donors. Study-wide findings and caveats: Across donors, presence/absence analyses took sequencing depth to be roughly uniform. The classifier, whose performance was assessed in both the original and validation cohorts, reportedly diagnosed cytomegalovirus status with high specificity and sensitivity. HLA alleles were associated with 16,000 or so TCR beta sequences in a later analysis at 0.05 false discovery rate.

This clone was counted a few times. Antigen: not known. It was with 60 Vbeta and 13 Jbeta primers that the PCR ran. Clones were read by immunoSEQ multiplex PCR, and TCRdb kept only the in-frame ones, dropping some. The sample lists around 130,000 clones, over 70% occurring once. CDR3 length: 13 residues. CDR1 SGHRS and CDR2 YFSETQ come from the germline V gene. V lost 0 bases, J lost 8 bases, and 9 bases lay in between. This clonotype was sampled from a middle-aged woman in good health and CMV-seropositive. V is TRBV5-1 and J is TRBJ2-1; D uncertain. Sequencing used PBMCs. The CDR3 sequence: CASSLATEDEQFF. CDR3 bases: TGCGCCAGCAGCTTGGCCACTGAGGATGAGCAGTTCTTC.